This T cell receptor (beta chain) was captured in a study of blood T cell repertoires in COVID-19. About the research overall: Collection of acute and convalescent COVID-19 samples took place in the United States, Italy and Spain. PBMCs, B-cell-depleted T cells, or T cells provided the cDNA or gDNA that made up the material.

Under the authors' procedure: Amplified reference gene primers provided the basis for estimating nucleated cell counts. Assay used: immunoSEQ multiplex PCR; TCRdb lists only in-frame clones, some missing. That table is the source of V, J and clone size, and D and trimming were worked out from the DNA. The table has tens of thousands of clones, approximately 87% seen once. Material for sequencing was peripheral blood. This clonotype was obtained from a human donor with acute or convalescent COVID-19. The donor label of this sample is uncertain.

CDR3 coding DNA: TGTGCCAGCAGGGCGACAGGGGGCTGGAATCAGCCCCAGCATTTT. It is translated as CASRATGGWNQPQHF. The chain uses TRBV2 and TRBJ1-5, with 10 nucleotides matching TRBD1. J gave up 4 bases and V 6 bases, and 6 bases lay outside the gene matches. Germline-derived CDR1 and CDR2 are SNHLY and FYNNEI. This CDR3 comprises 15 residues.